This TCR beta chain was captured in a study of response to subunit inactivated influenza vaccine. General study findings and limits: Authors proposed each seasonal influenza vaccination draws in few new T cells.

Comments on this clonotype: Its target is unknown.

The CDR3 has 15 residues. Germline V gives CDR1 SGHTA, CDR2 FQGNSA. Trimming removed 7 bases from V and 11 bases from J; junction bases left unmatched: 17. Via MiXCR, TCRdb re-called the RT-PCR reads, giving one row per CDR3 protein. Found here are some 800,000 distinct CDR3 sequences, approximately 21% of them singletons; the top ten hold about a tenth. The sequence was collected from a man in his forties or fifties who received an inactivated influenza vaccine. The genes are TRBV7-2 and TRBJ2-1; 7 nucleotides line up with TRBD2. Sequencing used PBMCs from blood, obtained 5 days after vaccination. The CDR3 sequence: CASTPNSGAGRQQFF. In nucleotides, the CDR3 is TGTGCCAGCACCCCCAACTCGGGAGCGGGACGTCAGCAGTTCTTC.